This T cell receptor beta chain was identified in a study of CD8 T cells in ankylosing spondylitis. The CDR3 runs 16 residues. Between the trimmed V and J ends, which lost 2 bases and 0 bases, there was a span of 8 bases. Germline V gene sequence: CDR1 MNHEY, CDR2 SVGAGI. TCRdb fed the 5' RACE reads into MiXCR, producing one record per CDR3 protein. The sample has hundreds of thousands of distinct CDR3 sequences; more than 20% are singletons. The rearrangement links TRBV6-5 to TRBJ2-6, with D possibly being TRBD2 (5 bases). Material: blood, either unsorted or a sorted T cell fraction (not recorded which). The sequence was collected from a male donor with ankylosing spondylitis or in good health (not recorded which). The CDR3 spells CASSYREYSGANVLTF. In nucleotides, the CDR3 is TGTGCCAGCAGTTACAGGGAGTACTCTGGGGCCAACGTCCTGACTTTC.